The 4 T cell receptor beta chains listed next were all sequenced from one sample in a study of OX40 agonist ivuxolimab in advanced cancers. Clones were read by immunoSEQ multiplex PCR, and TCRdb kept only the in-frame ones, dropping some. Among some 60,000 clones listed, 90% to 95% were seen once. Source: CD4+ or CD8+ T cells sorted from blood, taken in a trial of the OX40 agonist ivuxolimab. These receptors all come from an adult with an advanced solid tumor such as melanoma, head and neck, liver or kidney cancer.

The CDR3 nucleotides are TGTGCCAGCAGCCACGAAACTTACAGGGACGAGCAGTACTTC. Translation: CASSHETYRDEQYF. The genes are TRBV4-2 and TRBJ2-7; tentative D call: TRBD1 (6 bases). Germline V lookup: CDR1 LGHNA, CDR2 YNFKEQ. The germline V and J ends were trimmed by 3 bases and 5 bases, with 14 bases remaining between them. This CDR3 comprises 14 residues.

This clone was detected only once. V usage is TRBV19 and J usage is TRBJ2-2, with D unclear. The V and J ends lost 1 base and 6 bases respectively, with 9 bases between them. The CDR3 spans 14 residues. The germline V gene encodes CDR1 LNHDA and CDR2 SQIVND (reference sequence). CDR3 nucleotides: TGTGCCAGTAGTATAGGTTGGGGTTCCGGGGAGCTGTTTTTT. Translated, it gives CASSIGWGSGELFF.

This clone was recorded only once. The chain employs TRBV2 and TRBJ2-3; D remains ambiguous. The CDR3 spans 14 residues. V was pared by 3 bases and J by 4 bases, with 11 bases between. CDR1 and CDR2 from the germline V gene are SNHLY and FYNNEI. The CDR3 loop reads CASSDTNEADTQYF. CDR3 sequence (DNA): TGTGCCAGCAGTGATACCAACGAGGCAGATACGCAGTATTTT.

The chain uses TRBV30 and TRBJ2-1, with 11 bases matching TRBD2. The germline CDR1 and CDR2 sequences are GTSNPN and SVGIG (reference sequence). The CDR3 totals 13 residues. Trimming took 6 bases from V and 8 from J; bases not matched to a gene: 6. For the CDR3, the DNA is TGTGCCTGTTTAGCGGGGGGGCCGGATGAGCAGTTCTTC. It codes for CACLAGGPDEQFF.